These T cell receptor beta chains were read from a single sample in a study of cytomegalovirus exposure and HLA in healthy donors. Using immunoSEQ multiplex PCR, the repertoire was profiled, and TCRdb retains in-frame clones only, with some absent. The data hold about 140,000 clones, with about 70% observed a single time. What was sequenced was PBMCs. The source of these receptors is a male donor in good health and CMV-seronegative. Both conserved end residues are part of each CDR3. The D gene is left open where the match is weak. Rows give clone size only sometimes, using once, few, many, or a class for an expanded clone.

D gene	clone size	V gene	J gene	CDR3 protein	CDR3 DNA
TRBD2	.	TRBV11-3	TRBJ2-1	CASSFNSGRGNEQFF	TGTGCCAGCAGTTTCAATAGCGGGAGGGGCAATGAGCAGTTCTTC
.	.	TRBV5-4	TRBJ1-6	CASSNQGNSPLHF	TGTGCCAGCAGTAACCAGGGAAATTCACCCCTCCACTTT
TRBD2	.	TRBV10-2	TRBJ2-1	CASSESGRGINEQFF	TGCGCCAGCAGTGAGTCGGGGCGGGGGATCAATGAGCAGTTCTTC
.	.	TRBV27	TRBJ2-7	CASSLIGGAYEQYF	TGTGCCAGCAGTTTGATAGGGGGGGCCTACGAGCAGTACTTC
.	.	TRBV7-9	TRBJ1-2	CASSLRGGNYGYTF	TGTGCCAGCAGCCTCCGGGGAGGAAACTATGGCTACACCTTC
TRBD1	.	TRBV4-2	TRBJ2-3	CASSQAGGSVATQYF	TGTGCCAGCAGCCAAGCAGGGGGCAGCGTCGCTACGCAGTATTTT
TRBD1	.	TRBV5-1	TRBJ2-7	CASSLQGGLYEQYF	TGCGCCAGCAGCTTACAGGGGGGACTCTACGAGCAGTACTTC
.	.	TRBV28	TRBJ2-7	CARLERDEQYF	TGTGCCAGACTCGAGAGGGACGAGCAGTACTTC
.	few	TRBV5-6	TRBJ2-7	CASSPGVADAYEQYF	TGTGCCAGCAGCCCCGGAGTAGCGGATGCCTACGAGCAGTACTTC
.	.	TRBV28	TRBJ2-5	CASSKLRGAETQYF	TGTGCCAGCAGTAAGCTCAGGGGCGCGGAGACCCAGTACTTC
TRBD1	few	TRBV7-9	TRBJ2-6	CASSHRDSSGANVLTF	TGTGCCAGCAGCCACAGGGACAGTTCTGGGGCCAACGTCCTGACTTTC
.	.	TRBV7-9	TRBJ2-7	CSSSSNTLQGSEQYF	TGTTCCAGCAGCTCTAATACTCTACAGGGAAGCGAGCAGTACTTC
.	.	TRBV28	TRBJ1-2	CASSFDIPNYGYTF	TGTGCCAGCAGTTTCGACATTCCTAACTATGGCTACACCTTC
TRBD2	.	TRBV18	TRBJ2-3	CASSPFPASGRTDTQYF	TGTGCCAGCTCACCATTTCCGGCTAGCGGTCGCACAGATACGCAGTATTTT
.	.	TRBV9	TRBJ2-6	CASSARWTLDSGANVLTF	TGTGCCAGCAGCGCCCGCTGGACACTGGACTCTGGGGCCAACGTCCTGACTTTC
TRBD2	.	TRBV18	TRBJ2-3	CASSPGLAGTTDTQYF	TGTGCCAGCTCACCAGGTCTAGCGGGGACCACAGATACGCAGTATTTT
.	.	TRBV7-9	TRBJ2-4	CSSSPIGF	TGTTCCAGCAGCCCAATCGGTTTC
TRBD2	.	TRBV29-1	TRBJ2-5	CSVKSRGGAGETQYF	TGCAGCGTTAAGTCCCGGGGGGGTGCGGGGGAGACCCAGTACTTC
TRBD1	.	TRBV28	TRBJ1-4	CASSPGGNNEKLFF	TGTGCCAGCAGCCCAGGGGGGAATAATGAAAAACTGTTTTTT
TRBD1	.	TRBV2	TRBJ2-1	CASSEGTGTYNEQFF	TGTGCCAGCAGTGAAGGGACAGGGACATACAATGAGCAGTTCTTC
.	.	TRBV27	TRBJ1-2	CASSLSGDYGYTF	TGTGCCAGCAGTTTATCAGGGGACTATGGCTACACCTTC
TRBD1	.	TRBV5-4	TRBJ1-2	CASSTGTGANYGYTF	TGTGCCAGCAGCACCGGGACAGGGGCTAACTATGGCTACACCTTC
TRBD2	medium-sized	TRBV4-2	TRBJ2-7	CASSQDTDGGVAEQYF	TGTGCCAGCAGCCAAGATACTGACGGGGGGGTTGCCGAGCAGTACTTC
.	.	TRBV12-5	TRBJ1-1	CASGLSGRAFF	TGTGCTAGTGGTTTGTCAGGTCGAGCTTTCTTT
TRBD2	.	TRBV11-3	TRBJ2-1	CASSLRGRGSSYNEQFF	TGTGCCAGCAGCTTACGCGGGAGGGGCAGCTCCTACAATGAGCAGTTCTTC
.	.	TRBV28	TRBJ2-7	CASRSGGLNEQYF	TGTGCCAGCAGGTCAGGGGGACTGAACGAGCAGTACTTC
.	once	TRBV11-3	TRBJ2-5	CASSISPQETQYF	TGTGCCAGCAGCATTAGTCCCCAAGAGACCCAGTACTTC